The 21 T cell receptor beta chains reported below all come from one sample, sequenced in a study of T cells in Graves' hyperthyroidism and ophthalmopathy (dated 2019 in TCRdb). Library preparation was by multiplex PCR. TCRdb records Illumina HiSeq 2000 as the sequencer. Amplification of TCR beta CDR3 regions was carried out from RNA transcripts. A first-round RT-PCR of the TCR CDR3 used the HTBI primer set with the Qiagen OneStep RT-PCR kit. Starting from the raw public reads, TCRdb applied fastp trimming at Q25, assembled clones with MiXCR and retained in-frame beta chains. Each CDR3 protein gets just one entry, which takes the most common genes and DNA from the rows behind it. The sample table records some 490,000 distinct CDR3 sequences; 20% to 25% of these occur just once. The top ten clonotypes cover 49% of the sample. The specimen was blood. The receptors stem from a woman in her 70s with Graves' ophthalmopathy.

This clonotype occurred many times. The rearrangement uses TRBV6-1 and TRBJ2-2; D is perhaps TRBD2 (6 bases). The CDR3 has 11 residues. V gave up 8 bases and J gave up 5 bases, with 6 bases separating them. Germline values: CDR1 MNHNS, CDR2 SASEGT. DNA for the CDR3: TGTGCCAGCGGGGGGACCGGGGAGCTGTTTTTT. It specifies CASGGTGELFF.

The CDR3 is CASSEWDSTDTQYF. In nucleotides, the CDR3 is TGTGCCAGCAGCGAATGGGATAGCACAGATACGCAGTATTTT. The chain uses TRBV9 and TRBJ2-3; D is unresolved. Trimming shortened V by 3 bases and J by 0 bases, and 8 bases separated the two germline ends. Germline V gene data show CDR1 as SGDLS and CDR2 as YYNGEE. This CDR3 has 14 amino acids.

This sequence joins TRBV19 and TRBJ2-3; no clear D gene. From germline, CDR1 is LNHDA and CDR2 SQIVND (reference sequence). Trimming cost V 3 bases and J 5 bases, with 9 bases left between them. The CDR3 spans 13 residues. The CDR3 sequence is CASSILVGDTQYF. The CDR3 DNA reads as TGTGCCAGTAGTATCCTAGTCGGAGATACGCAGTATTTT.

This clonotype was recorded at least ten times. The rearrangement uses TRBV12-3 or TRBV12-4 and TRBJ1-2, with unresolved D. The CDR3 runs to 15 residues. Deletions cut 2 bases from V and 7 bases from J, with 17 bases between. The CDR3 DNA reads TGTGCCAGCAGTTTATCGCTTTCGGTGAAAAGTGGCTACACCTTC. Residues: CASSLSLSVKSGYTF.

This clonotype came up many times. The chain employs TRBV28 and TRBJ2-7, with D possibly matching TRBD2 (6 bases). The length of the CDR3 is 13 residues. V lost 3 bases and J lost 3, with 9 bases in between. The V gene's germline CDR1 is MDHEN and CDR2 SYDVKM. This CDR3 reads CASSLGTFYEQYF. The CDR3 nucleotides are TGTGCCAGCAGTTTGGGGACTTTCTACGAGCAGTACTTC.

The rearrangement links TRBV4-1 to TRBJ2-5, with TRBD1 matching 8 bases. Losses at the gene ends were 3 bases for V and 2 bases for J; bases not matched to a gene: 5. This CDR3 is 15 amino acids long. Germline V gene data show CDR1 as MGHRA and CDR2 as YSYEKL. The CDR3 sequence: CASSQIRGPQETQYF. CDR3 nucleotide sequence: TGCGCCAGCAGCCAGATCAGGGGGCCACAAGAGACCCAGTACTTC.

This clonotype was counted a few times. The gene calls are TRBV10-1 and TRBJ2-1, with 10 bases lining up with TRBD2. The CDR3 loop spans 18 amino acids. The trim removed 5 bases at V and 4 bases at J, leaving 14 bases unmatched. Germline CDR1 is WNHNN and CDR2 is SYGVQD (reference sequence). DNA for the CDR3: TGCGCCAGCAGTCCTGGAAGCGGGAGGGCCGAATTTTACAATGAGCAGTTCTTC. This sequence encodes CASSPGSGRAEFYNEQFF.

The V call is TRBV12-3 or TRBV12-4, the J call TRBJ1-3; 8 positions match TRBD1. Germline trimming cut 3 bases from V and 0 bases from J; bases unmatched to any gene: 7. The CDR3 is 17 residues long. CDR3 DNA sequence: TGTGCCAGCAGTTTTGGACAGGGCAAGCCCTCTGGAAACACCATATATTTT. This translates into CASSFGQGKPSGNTIYF.

This clonotype has at least ten counts. The chain uses TRBV3-1 and TRBJ1-5; 9 bases map to TRBD1. The V segment lost 5 bases and the J segment 6 bases; nucleotides outside the gene matches: 5. This CDR3 region has 14 residues. From germline, CDR1 is LGHDT and CDR2 YNNKEL (reference sequence). The CDR3, as DNA: TGTGCCAGCAGCGGGACAGGGTCTTTTCAGCCCCAGCATTTT. Protein product: CASSGTGSFQPQHF.

This clonotype was observed at least ten times. The chain employs TRBV11-2 and TRBJ2-7; 10 nucleotides line up with TRBD1. With V trimmed by 4 bases and J by 12 bases, 12 bases remained unmatched. CDR1 SGHAT and CDR2 FQNNGV come from the germline V gene. The CDR3 length is 14 residues. The CDR3 loop reads CASSSPGQGNLVYF. The DNA for the CDR3 is TGTGCCAGCAGCTCGCCGGGACAGGGGAACCTCGTGTACTTC.

Many counts were recorded for this clonotype. The junction differs from germline at one of its ends, possibly a read error. The rearrangement joins TRBV7-2 to TRBJ2-7, with 7 nucleotides matching TRBD1. In germline, CDR1 is SGHTA, CDR2 FQGNSA. The CDR3 is made up of 13 amino acids. The CDR3 loop is CASSLATGNEQYF. CDR3 coding DNA: TGTGCCAGCAGTTTAGCGACAGGGAACGAGCAGTACTTC.

This clonotype has a count of ten or more. The chain carries TRBV7-2 and TRBJ1-5; weak D call: TRBD1 (6 bases). Per germline, CDR1 SGHTA and CDR2 FQGNSA. The V and J ends lost 5 bases and 6 bases respectively, with 14 bases between them. This CDR3 region has 14 residues. Here the CDR3 DNA reads TGTGCCAGCAGCCAGGGGCAGGGTGTTCAGCCCCAGCATTTT. Translated: CASSQGQGVQPQHF.

This clonotype was seen more than once but under ten times. The chain carries TRBV20-1 and TRBJ2-7; 8 bases agree with TRBD2. CDR1 is DFQATT, CDR2 SNEGSKA, per germline (reference sequence). J lost 6 bases, V lost 5 bases, and 6 bases had no gene match. This CDR3 is built from 12 residues. In DNA, the CDR3 is TGCAGTGCTTCGCGGGAGGTCGGCGAGCAGTACTTC. It specifies CSASREVGEQYF.

This clonotype was counted many times. The rearrangement links TRBV2 to TRBJ2-1; 11 bases are shared with TRBD2. The germline CDR1 and CDR2 sequences are SNHLY and FYNNEI. The CDR3 has 15 residues. V shed 8 bases, J shed 9 bases, and the junction held 12 bases outside the gene matches. The CDR3 DNA is TGTGCCAGCGCCCTACTAGCGGGAGTCAGAGTTGAGCAGTTCTTC. Translation: CASALLAGVRVEQFF.

This clonotype was seen more than once but under ten times. V usage is TRBV6-1 and J usage is TRBJ2-4; 11 bases map to TRBD1. Germline V lookup: CDR1 MNHNS, CDR2 SASEGT. CDR3 length: 16 residues. V dropped 5 bases and J dropped 4; count of bases not matched to a gene: 7. CDR3 DNA: TGTGCCAGCAGTTTGGGACAGGGGGTTGGAAAAAACATTCAGTACTTC. Translation gives CASSLGQGVGKNIQYF.

This clonotype was seen many times. The chain employs TRBV28 and TRBJ2-5, with D maybe TRBD2 (5 bases). Germline V gene lookup returns CDR1 MDHEN and CDR2 SYDVKM. The CDR3 is made up of 17 amino acids. V shed 3 bases and J shed 4 bases, with 21 bases lying between them. The CDR3: CASSFIRFVGSGETQYF. Written as DNA, the CDR3 is TGTGCCAGCAGTTTTATTCGGTTTGTAGGGAGCGGAGAGACCCAGTACTTC.

CDR3 protein: CASSEWGEQFF. The CDR3 nucleotides read TGTGCCAGCAGTGAGTGGGGTGAGCAGTTCTTC. The chain uses TRBV6-2 or TRBV6-3 and TRBJ2-1; D remains ambiguous. The CDR3 has 11 amino acids. Per the germline V gene, CDR1 is MNHEY and CDR2 is SVGEGT. V was clipped by 5 bases and J by 9 bases, with 8 bases between them.

This chain uses TRBV11-2 with TRBJ2-3, with a tentative D call TRBD1 (6 bases). Trimming removed 2 bases from V and 4 bases from J, with 10 bases in between. The CDR3 totals 14 residues. Germline CDR1 and CDR2: SGHAT and FQNNGV. This CDR3 is CASSLTGRPDTQYF. The CDR3 region has the DNA TGTGCCAGCAGCTTAACAGGGCGCCCAGATACGCAGTATTTT.

The rearrangement uses TRBV5-4 and TRBJ2-3; D uncertain. The CDR3 has 14 residues. Germline-derived CDR1 and CDR2 are SGHNT and YYREEE (reference sequence). V was cut by 5 bases and J by 5 bases, with 15 bases left in between. The CDR3 DNA follows: TGTGCCAGCAGTCAAAGGAAGTCGGAAGATACGCAGTATTTT. Its translation is CASSQRKSEDTQYF.

This rearrangement joins TRBV27 to TRBJ1-2, with D unclear. The V end was cut by 5 bases, the J end by 5 bases, with 15 bases between. This CDR3 has 14 residues. The germline gives CDR1 MNHEY, CDR2 SMNVEV (reference sequence). CDR3 sequence: CASSENVPPYGYTF. In nucleotides, the CDR3 is TGTGCCAGCAGTGAAAACGTCCCACCATATGGCTACACCTTC.

This clonotype was seen only a few times. The chain is built from TRBV4-1 and TRBJ1-1, with D unresolved. This CDR3 contains 14 residues. Trimming pared 3 bases from V and 6 bases from J, leaving 14 bases between. CDR1 and CDR2 from the germline V gene are MGHRA and YSYEKL. In nucleotides, the CDR3 is TGCGCCAGCAGCCAGCGGTCCCCATGGGCTGAAGCTTTCTTT. Protein sequence: CASSQRSPWAEAFF.